The rows below give T cell receptor beta chains drawn from one sample of a study of blood T cells in healthy people across ages. TCRdb processed the 5' RACE reads anew with MiXCR; each CDR3 protein has one entry. The sample includes about 1.8 million distinct CDR3 sequences, 49% of them seen just once. Material: blood. These receptors were obtained from a woman in her thirties or forties in good health. The CDR3 runs from the conserved cysteine through the conserved F or W. Fields, in order: V gene, J gene, CDR3 protein.

V: TRBV6-1
J: TRBJ2-3
CDR3: CASSELTLTDTQYF

V: TRBV27
J: TRBJ2-3
CDR3: CASSSYNRLAGATRDTQYF

V: TRBV20-1
J: TRBJ1-2
CDR3: CSARGSGLTTLANYGYTF

V: TRBV7-2
J: TRBJ2-1
CDR3: CASSLTSAPGTSRNEQFF

V: TRBV29-1
J: TRBJ1-2
CDR3: CSVVVGKYGYTF

V: TRBV12-3/TRBV12-4
J: TRBJ2-5
CDR3: CASRKGTSIQETQYF

V: TRBV6-2/TRBV6-3
J: TRBJ2-1
CDR3: CASNPDSGFYNEQFF

V: TRBV6-5
J: TRBJ2-5
CDR3: CASSYLANQETQYF

V: TRBV4-3
J: TRBJ2-1
CDR3: CASSQGIVSNEQFF

V: TRBV11-2
J: TRBJ1-2
CDR3: CASSSQRQGPLNGYTF

V: TRBV4-1
J: TRBJ1-5
CDR3: CASSQDSWGGGSLQPQHF